This TCR beta chain was sequenced for a study of blood T cell repertoires in COVID-19. As for the study in general: Sites in the United States, Italy and Spain provided acute and convalescent COVID-19 samples. Nucleic acid was either cDNA or gDNA, and it came from T cells, B-cell-depleted T cells, or PBMCs.

Original analysis: It was from reference gene primer amplification that nucleated cell counts were estimated. Clones were sequenced by immunoSEQ multiplex PCR, and TCRdb holds only the in-frame ones, with some missing. V and J calls and clone size are given by that table; D and trimming were obtained from the DNA. The data contain about 300,000 clones, about 90% of them seen just once; the ten biggest clones take up nearly 6.5%. CDR1 and CDR2 (germline): SGHTA, FQGNSA. This CDR3 comprises 16 residues. V was clipped by 5 bases and J by 5 bases; unmatched bases: 10. Sequencing was carried out using peripheral blood. The chain combines TRBV7-2 with TRBJ2-5; the match to TRBD2 covers 11 bases. This receptor was identified in a man aged 18 to 30 who had recovered from COVID-19. Here the CDR3 DNA reads TGTGCCAGCAGCGTACTAGCGGGGGCCTGGGAGGAGACCCAGTACTTC. Translated, it gives CASSVLAGAWEETQYF. The entire variable domain, with the rest obtained from reference TRBV7-2 and TRBJ2-5, is as follows: GAGVSQSPSNKVTEKGKDVELRCDPISGHTALYWYRQSLGQGLEFLIYFQGNSAPDKSGLPSDRFSAERTGGSVSTLTIQRTQQEDSAVYLCASSVLAGAWEETQYFGPGTRLLVL.